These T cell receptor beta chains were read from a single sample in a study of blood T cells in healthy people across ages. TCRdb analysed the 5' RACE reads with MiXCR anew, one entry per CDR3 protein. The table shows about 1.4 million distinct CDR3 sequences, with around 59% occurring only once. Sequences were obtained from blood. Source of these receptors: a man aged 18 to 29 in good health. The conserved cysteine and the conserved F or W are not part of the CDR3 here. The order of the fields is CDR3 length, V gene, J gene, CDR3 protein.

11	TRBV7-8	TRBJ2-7	ASSLDMGYEQY
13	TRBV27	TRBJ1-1	ASSLSRYGRTEAF
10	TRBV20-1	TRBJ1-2	SARVAGGGYT
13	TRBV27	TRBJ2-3	ASSPLLAGTDTQY
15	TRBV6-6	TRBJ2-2	ASSFPQGLGRSGELF
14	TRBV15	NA	ATSREGTSGGETQY
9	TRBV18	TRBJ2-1	ASSPDRGEF
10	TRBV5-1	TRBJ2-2	ASRTGSGELF
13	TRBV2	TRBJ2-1	ASSVREVSLNEQF
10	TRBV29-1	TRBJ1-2	SVGRTGNGYT
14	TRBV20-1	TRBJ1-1	SARVRGDARGTEAF
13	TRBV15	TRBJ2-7	ATSRAGTGRYEQY
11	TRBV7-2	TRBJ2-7	ASSRTGKGSVY
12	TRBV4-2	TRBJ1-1	ASSQGRGNTEAF
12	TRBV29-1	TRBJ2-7	SVESRGSSYEQY
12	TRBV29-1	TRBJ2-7	SVGPGTNAYEQY
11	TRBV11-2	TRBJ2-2	ASTKRASGELF
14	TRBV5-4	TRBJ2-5	ASSLVHQGGMETQY
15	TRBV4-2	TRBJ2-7	ASSQAFRMGSKYEQY
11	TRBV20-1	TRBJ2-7	SASLDLSYEQY
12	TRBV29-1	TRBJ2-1	SVDGRVVVNEQF
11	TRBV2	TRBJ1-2	ASKKPAVAGYT
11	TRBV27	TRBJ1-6	ASTLAGNSPLH
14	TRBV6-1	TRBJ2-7	ASSDAASGFSYEQY
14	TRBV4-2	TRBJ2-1	ASSQGRDRVGNEQF
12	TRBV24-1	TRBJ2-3	ATSDFADTDTQY
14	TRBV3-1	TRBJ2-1	ASSRTRDFPYNEQF
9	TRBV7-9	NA	ASTQSDEQY
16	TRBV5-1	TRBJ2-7	ASSLAIDSGALFYEQY
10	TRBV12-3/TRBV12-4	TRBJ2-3	ASTLTTDTQY
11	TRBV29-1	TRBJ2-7	SVELRDSYEQY
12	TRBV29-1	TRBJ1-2	SVDVASSSHGYT
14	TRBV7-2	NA	ASSLALYRVGGIQY